The rows below give T cell receptor beta chains drawn from one sample of a study of Graves' ophthalmopathy and Graves' hyperthyroidism. A single record per CDR3 protein comes from TCRdb applying MiXCR to the multiplex PCR reads. Here the sample spans hundreds of thousands of distinct CDR3 sequences, 22% being singletons. Sequenced: peripheral blood. Source of these receptors: a woman under 30 with stable Graves' hyperthyroidism. Some clones in this sample may be carry-over from other donors' samples. The CDR3 runs from the conserved cysteine through the conserved F or W. The D gene is left open where the match is weak. Expanded clones are given a class, and other clones once, few, many or no size at all.

TGTGCCAGCAGTTTAAATGGGAGGGTCAGTCAGCCCCAGCATTTT	CASSLNGRVSQPQHF	TRBV28	TRBJ1-5	many	-
TGTGCCAGCAGTTTAACGGGCGGGAGTACCTACGAGCAGTACTTC	CASSLTGGSTYEQYF	TRBV27	TRBJ2-7	-	TRBD2
TGTGCCAGCAGTGTAGACAGGCGTACCTACGAGCAGTACTTC	CASSVDRRTYEQYF	TRBV28	TRBJ2-7	-	-
TGTGCCAGCAGTTACGGGGCAGGGTCGGGGAGGGGAGAAGCTTTCTTT	CASSYGAGSGRGEAFF	TRBV6-2/TRBV6-3	TRBJ1-1	many	-
TGCGCCAGCAAACAAGAGACTGAAGCTTTCTTT	CASKQETEAFF	TRBV5-1	TRBJ1-1	-	-
TGCGCCAGCAGCTCCGGGACAGGGTCAATCGAGCAGTACTTC	CASSSGTGSIEQYF	TRBV5-1	TRBJ2-7	many	TRBD1
TGTGCCAGTAGAACCTACTATGGCTACACCTTC	CASRTYYGYTF	TRBV19	TRBJ1-2	few	-
TGTGCCAGCAGCTTAGCCGGGACTAGCGGGATGTACGAGCAGTACTTC	CASSLAGTSGMYEQYF	TRBV7-2	TRBJ2-7	few	TRBD2
TGTGCCAGCAGTTACTCGAAGACAGGTATCCACCTAGCCAAAAACATTAAGTACTTC	CASSYSKTGIHLAKNIKYF	TRBV6-2/TRBV6-3	TRBJ2-4	-	-
TGCGCCAGCAGCTGGACAGTCGGTGGAAACACCATATATTTT	CASSWTVGGNTIYF	TRBV5-1	TRBJ1-3	many	-
TGTGCCAGCAGGCTTAGATCCCCAGGGGGCTACGAGCAGTACTTC	CASRLRSPGGYEQYF	TRBV11-2	TRBJ2-7	many	TRBD1